This record looks at one T cell receptor beta chain sequence and its context. TCRdb passed the 5' RACE reads through MiXCR, listing each CDR3 protein once. The table lists approximately 12,000 distinct CDR3 sequences, 40% to 55% of them singletons. The V gene's germline CDR1 is MNHEY and CDR2 SVGAGI. This CDR3 is 14 amino acids long. Trimming removed 0 bases at V and 6 bases at J, with 9 bases between. The receptor was derived from a female donor with breast cancer. Sequencing was done on a sample of tumor-infiltrating naive CD4+ T cells sorted from the breast tumor. The subset denotes: naive CD4+ T cells, CD4+CD45RA+CD25-. V usage is TRBV6-5 and J usage is TRBJ1-5, with D unresolved. The CDR3 sequence is CASSYSNGIQPQHF. The DNA of the CDR3 is TGTGCCAGCAGTTACTCGAACGGCATTCAGCCCCAGCATTTT.